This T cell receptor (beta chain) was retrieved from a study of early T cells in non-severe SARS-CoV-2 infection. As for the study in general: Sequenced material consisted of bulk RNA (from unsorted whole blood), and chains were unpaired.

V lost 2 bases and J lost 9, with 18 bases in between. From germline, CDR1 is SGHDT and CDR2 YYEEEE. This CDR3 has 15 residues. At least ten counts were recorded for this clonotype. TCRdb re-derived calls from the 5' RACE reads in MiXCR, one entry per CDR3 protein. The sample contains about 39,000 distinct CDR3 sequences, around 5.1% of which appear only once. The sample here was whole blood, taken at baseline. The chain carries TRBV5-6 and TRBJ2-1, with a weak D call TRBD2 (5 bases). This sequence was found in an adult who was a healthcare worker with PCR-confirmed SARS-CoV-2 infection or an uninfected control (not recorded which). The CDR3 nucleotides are TGTGCCAGCAGCTTTTTTGGCGGGCCGAAGGGTGAGCAGTTCTTC. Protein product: CASSFFGGPKGEQFF.